The TCR beta chain described here comes from a study of T cell responses to AZD1222 COVID-19 vaccine. Study-level points and caveats: White British ancestry dominated among donors, who included more females, and clonal diversity was possibly underestimated. Spike was spanned by vaccine-associated CD4 TCRs, which were dominant at 160-218 and 743-854.

As for this clone: Its target is unknown.

V was shortened by 8 bases and J by 4 bases, with 11 bases between the two germline ends. This CDR3 comprises 13 residues. Second doses were pooled across both intervals (about 4 or about 12 weeks). Repertoires were generated with immunoSEQ multiplex PCR, while TCRdb's copy carries only in-frame clones and drops some. The profile shows 75,000 to 95,000 clones, about 85% of them singletons. The sequenced sample was peripheral blood, obtained 28 days after the second AZD1222 dose. The chain employs TRBV12-3 or TRBV12-4 and TRBJ2-2; D possibly corresponds to TRBD2 (7 bases). The TCR was taken from an adult who received the AZD1222 COVID-19 vaccine. The CDR3 DNA sequence: TGTGCCAGCCGGGGGGCCCCCACCGGGGAGCTGTTTTTT. Translating gives CASRGAPTGELFF.